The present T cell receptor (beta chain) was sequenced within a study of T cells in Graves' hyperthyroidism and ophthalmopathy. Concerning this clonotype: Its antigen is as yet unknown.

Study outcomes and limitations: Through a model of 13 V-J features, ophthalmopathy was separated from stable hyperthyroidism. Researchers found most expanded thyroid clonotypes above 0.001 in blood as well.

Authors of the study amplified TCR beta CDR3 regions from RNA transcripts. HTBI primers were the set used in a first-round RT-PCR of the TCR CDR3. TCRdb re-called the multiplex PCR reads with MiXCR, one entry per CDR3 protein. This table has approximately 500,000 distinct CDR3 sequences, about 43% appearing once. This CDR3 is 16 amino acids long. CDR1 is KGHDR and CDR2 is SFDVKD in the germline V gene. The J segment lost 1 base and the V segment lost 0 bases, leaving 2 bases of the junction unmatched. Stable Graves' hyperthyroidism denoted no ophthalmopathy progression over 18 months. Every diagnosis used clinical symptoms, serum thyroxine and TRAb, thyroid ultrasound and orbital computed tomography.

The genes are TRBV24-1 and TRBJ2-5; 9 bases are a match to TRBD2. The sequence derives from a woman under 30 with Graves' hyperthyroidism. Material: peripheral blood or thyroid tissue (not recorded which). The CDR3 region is CATSDLTAGGQETQYF. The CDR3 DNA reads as TGTGCCACCAGTGATTTGACAGCGGGGGGCCAAGAGACCCAGTACTTC.